The 25 T cell receptor beta chains presented below share a single source sample, sequenced in a study of preoperative IRX-2 immunotherapy in early breast cancer. Data came from immunoSEQ multiplex PCR; TCRdb stores just in-frame clones and leaves some out. The profile shows around 95,000 clones, around 86% of them singletons. Treatment described: preoperative locoregional IRX-2 cytokine immunotherapy. Sequenced material: tumor tissue, taken after IRX-2 immunotherapy. The receptors shown here come from a human donor with breast cancer.

The chain carries TRBV11-3 and TRBJ2-7; TRBD2 is a possible D gene (5 bases). Per germline, CDR1 SGHNT and CDR2 YENEEA. V was trimmed by 6 bases and J by 3 bases, leaving 18 bases between them. The CDR3 totals 15 residues. DNA of the CDR3: TGTGCCAGCAGGCCCAACTCGCGGGTGGGCTACGAGCAGTACTTC. Translation: CASRPNSRVGYEQYF. Filled out from reference TRBV11-3 and TRBJ2-7, the complete variable domain reads EAGVVQSPRYKIIEKKQPVAFWCNPISGHNTLYWYLQNLGQGPELLIRYENEEAVDDSQLPKDRFSAERLKGVDSTLKIQPAELGDSAVYLCASRPNSRVGYEQYFGPGTRLTVT.

The chain is built from TRBV19 and TRBJ2-7; the match to TRBD2 covers 8 bases. The germline V gene encodes CDR1 LNHDA and CDR2 SQIVND (reference sequence). The V segment lost 4 bases and the J segment 5 bases; nucleotides outside the gene matches: 7. CDR3 size: 14 residues. CDR3 DNA: TGTGCCAGTAGTAGGAGCGGGAGAACCCACGAGCAGTACTTC. Protein: CASSRSGRTHEQYF.

The gene calls are TRBV29-1 and TRBJ1-1, with TRBD1 as a possible D gene (6 bases). The CDR3 is 13 residues long. Germline V gives CDR1 SQVTM, CDR2 ANQGSEA. Deletions cut 6 bases from V and 0 bases from J, with 11 bases between. The CDR3 DNA follows: TGCAGCGTCGCAGGACAGTTGAACACTGAAGCTTTCTTT. As protein: CSVAGQLNTEAFF.

The chain links TRBV18 to TRBJ2-7; the D is unclear. Per germline, CDR1 KGHSH and CDR2 LQKENI. V was trimmed by 4 bases and J by 4 bases, leaving 11 bases between them. CDR3 length equals 13 residues. CDR3 sequence (DNA): TGTGCCAGCTCACGAAATGACGGGTACGAGCAGTACTTC. It encodes CASSRNDGYEQYF.

This chain links TRBV30 with TRBJ1-2, with D tentatively TRBD1 (5 bases). The CDR3 has 13 residues. Per germline, CDR1 GTSNPN and CDR2 SVGIG (reference sequence). With 3 bases removed from V and 4 bases from J, the gap between germline ends came to 12 bases. The CDR3 DNA reads TGTGCCTGGAGGGGGGACGAGACCTATGGCTACACCTTC. Translating it yields CAWRGDETYGYTF.

The chain uses TRBV11-3 and TRBJ1-4, with TRBD1 as a possible D gene (5 bases). The CDR3 length is 14 residues. Trimming removed 8 bases from V and 5 bases from J, with 15 bases in between. Germline CDR1 is SGHNT and CDR2 is YENEEA. CDR3: CASGSGTVNEKLFF. The CDR3 coding sequence is TGTGCCAGCGGTTCCGGGACGGTCAATGAAAAACTGTTTTTT.

The V gene is TRBV7-7, the J gene TRBJ1-2; possible D gene TRBD1, 6 bases. Looked up from germline, CDR1 is SSHAT and CDR2 is FNYEAQ (reference sequence). Trimming pared 1 base from V and 6 bases from J, leaving 12 bases between. The CDR3 is 14 residues long. The CDR3 DNA is TGTGCCAGCAGCTTAGGGGGGGCAATTGATGGCTACACCTTC. It yields the protein CASSLGGAIDGYTF.

V usage is TRBV28 and J usage is TRBJ1-1; 8 nucleotides match TRBD1. Germline V gene data show CDR1 as MDHEN and CDR2 as SYDVKM. J gave up 3 bases and V 3 bases, and 6 bases lay outside the gene matches. The CDR3 totals 15 residues. The CDR3 DNA reads as TGTGCCAGCAGTTTTCAGGGGGCCGGGTACACTGAAGCTTTCTTT. It specifies CASSFQGAGYTEAFF.

This clone showed up just once. The chain carries TRBV19 and TRBJ2-1; D uncertain. The germline V gene encodes CDR1 LNHDA and CDR2 SQIVND (reference sequence). Trimming took off 2 bases at V and 4 bases at J, with 9 bases between the two ends. This CDR3 has 14 residues. In DNA, the CDR3 is TGTGCCAGTAGTATAAATCGCCCGTACAATGAGCAGTTCTTC. Translated, it gives CASSINRPYNEQFF.

The count of this clone is one. The chain joins TRBV30 to TRBJ1-1; D uncertain. This CDR3 contains 13 residues. V lost 0 bases and J 7 bases, leaving 12 bases between the germline ends. Germline V CDR1 and CDR2: GTSNPN, SVGIG (reference sequence). The CDR3 DNA reads TGTGCCTGGAGTGTATTTGAACTGAATGAAGCTTTCTTT. It codes for CAWSVFELNEAFF.

This clone was seen just once. V and J are TRBV28 and TRBJ2-7; D uncertain. Germline CDR1 is MDHEN and CDR2 is SYDVKM. The CDR3 contains 15 residues. V dropped 10 bases and J dropped 3 bases, with 22 bases sitting between them. The CDR3 DNA reads as TGTGCCACCCACGGAACCACCTCTGGGTACTACGAGCAGTACTTC. Amino acids: CATHGTTSGYYEQYF.

This clone was observed a handful of times. The rearrangement joins TRBV14 to TRBJ1-2, with 9 bases that match TRBD1. This CDR3 spans 15 amino acids. Losses at the gene ends were 1 base for V and 8 bases for J; bases not matched to a gene: 8. Germline V gene data show CDR1 as SGHDN and CDR2 as FVKESK. CDR3 region: CASSQGLQGAFGYTF. The CDR3 bases are TGTGCCAGCAGCCAAGGACTACAGGGGGCCTTCGGCTACACCTTC.

J is TRBJ2-2 and V is TRBV18; 7 bases are a match to TRBD1. Losses at the gene ends were 5 bases for V and 6 bases for J; bases not matched to a gene: 6. The CDR3 has 14 amino acids. Germline loops: CDR1 KGHSH, CDR2 LQKENI. CDR3: CASSAGTASGELFF. CDR3 coding DNA: TGTGCCAGCTCAGCTGGGACAGCATCCGGGGAGCTGTTTTTT.

The chain employs TRBV7-7 and TRBJ2-3, with D possibly matching TRBD1 (6 bases). The CDR3 runs 16 residues. CDR1 and CDR2 from the germline V gene are SSHAT and FNYEAQ (reference sequence). Trimming pared 5 bases from V and 2 bases from J, leaving 17 bases between. CDR3 sequence reads: CASSIEDTGTTDTQYF. The CDR3 bases are TGTGCCAGCAGCATTGAGGATACAGGGACCACAGATACGCAGTATTTT. Supplemented by reference TRBV7-7 and TRBJ2-3, the full variable domain reads GAGVSQSPRYKVTKRGQDVTLRCDPISSHATLYWYQQALGQGPEFLTYFNYEAQPDKSGLPSDRFSAERPEGSISTLTIQRTEQRDSAMYRCASSIEDTGTTDTQYFGPGTRLTVL.

This clone appeared a few times. The chain has TRBV11-3 and TRBJ2-2; 11 bases line up with TRBD2. V lost 4 bases and J lost 0; bases outside the gene matches: 1. The germline V gene encodes CDR1 SGHNT and CDR2 YENEEA. This CDR3 region has 16 residues. CDR3 protein: CASSSGLAANTGELFF. Written as DNA, the CDR3 is TGTGCCAGCAGCTCGGGACTAGCGGCGAACACCGGGGAGCTGTTTTTT.

This clone has more than one count but fewer than ten. The CDR3 protein is CATSRDRGRPSSGNTIYF. For the CDR3, the DNA is TGTGCCACCAGCAGAGATCGGGGACGGCCAAGCTCTGGAAACACCATATATTTT. The chain recombines TRBV15 with TRBJ1-3; tentatively, D is TRBD1 (5 bases). Germline-derived CDR1 and CDR2 are LNHNV and YYDKDF (reference sequence). The length of the CDR3 is 18 residues. V was trimmed by 0 bases and J by 0 bases, leaving 15 bases between them.

This chain links TRBV19 with TRBJ2-1; TRBD2 is a possible D gene (6 bases). Trimming stripped 1 base from V and 9 bases from J, with 13 bases between. The CDR3 is made up of 14 amino acids. CDR1 is LNHDA, CDR2 SQIVND, per germline (reference sequence). CDR3 nucleotide sequence: TGTGCCAGTAGTATAGTATTGGAGGGAAGTGAGCAGTTCTTC. It translates to CASSIVLEGSEQFF.

There are a few counts of this clone. The chain carries TRBV12-5 and TRBJ2-6, with unresolved D. Germline CDR1 is LGHNT and CDR2 is FRNRAP. V was clipped by 1 base and J by 1 base, with 8 bases between them. The CDR3 is 16 residues long. The CDR3 DNA reads as TGTGCTAGTGGTTTGGGAGTAGTGTCTGGGGCCAACGTCCTGACTTTC. It encodes CASGLGVVSGANVLTF. The variable domain in full, completed from reference TRBV12-5 and TRBJ2-6, reads DARVTQTPRHKVTEMGQEVTMRCQPILGHNTVFWYRQTMMQGLELLAYFRNRAPLDDSGMPKDRFSAEMPDATLATLKIQPSEPRDSAVYFCASGLGVVSGANVLTFGAGSRLTVL.

The chain couples TRBV14 to TRBJ2-2; D gene ambiguous. V dropped 4 bases and J dropped 4 bases, with 7 bases sitting between them. From germline, CDR1 is SGHDN and CDR2 FVKESK. The CDR3 covers 13 residues. The CDR3 bases are TGTGCCAGCAGCCCGGGTTTCACCGGGGAGCTGTTTTTT. Translating it yields CASSPGFTGELFF.

The J gene is TRBJ2-7, the V gene TRBV10-1, with 7 positions matching TRBD2. With V trimmed by 3 bases and J by 7 bases, 12 bases remained unmatched. The CDR3 has 15 amino acids. CDR1 and CDR2 from the germline V gene are WNHNN and SYGVQD (reference sequence). The CDR3 bases are TGCGCCAGCAGTGAAGGAGTAGCCAGAGCGGGGGAGCAGTACTTC. Residues: CASSEGVARAGEQYF.

The chain recombines TRBV11-3 with TRBJ1-6; possibly TRBD1 for D (6 bases). V lost 1 base to trimming and J lost 5 bases, with 15 bases between them. CDR1 SGHNT and CDR2 YENEEA come from the germline V gene. This CDR3 region has 17 residues. CDR3 bases: TGTGCCAGCAGCTTAGGTCTTAAGGCAGGGGATAATTCACCCCTCCACTTT. Encoded protein: CASSLGLKAGDNSPLHF.

CDR3 sequence (DNA): TGTGCCAGCAGTCTCGGACAGGGCAGGACAGATTGGACTGAAGCTTTCTTT. Residues: CASSLGQGRTDWTEAFF. This sequence joins TRBV6-8 and TRBJ1-1, with 8 bases fitting TRBD1. The CDR3 is 17 residues long. Germline trimming cut 5 bases from V and 5 bases from J; bases unmatched to any gene: 16. Germline CDR1 reads MNHGY; CDR2 reads SAAAGT.

V gene TRBV30 combines with J gene TRBJ1-5, with TRBD1 matching 8 bases. With 3 bases clipped from V and 5 bases from J, the junction kept 3 bases outside the gene matches. Germline V gives CDR1 GTSNPN, CDR2 SVGIG (reference sequence). The CDR3 has 13 residues. For the CDR3, the DNA is TGTGCCTGGAGGCAGGGGGCTCATCAGCCCCAGCATTTT. Its translation: CAWRQGAHQPQHF.

This chain joins TRBV28 and TRBJ1-4; D is uncertain. CDR1 and CDR2 from the germline V gene are MDHEN and SYDVKM. The CDR3 has 14 amino acids. V was clipped by 5 bases and J by 8 bases, with 15 bases between them. The CDR3 sequence is CASSTGLEGEKLFF. CDR3 DNA: TGTGCCAGCAGTACCGGGCTCGAGGGCGAAAAACTGTTTTTT.

The chain combines TRBV18 with TRBJ1-5; D uncertain. The CDR3 runs 12 residues. Trimming shortened V by 4 bases and J by 4 bases, and 5 bases separated the two germline ends. Germline values: CDR1 KGHSH, CDR2 LQKENI. The CDR3: CASSRPNQPQHF. As DNA, the CDR3 is TGTGCCAGCTCACGACCGAATCAGCCCCAGCATTTT.